The 4 T cell receptor beta chains given below trace back to one sample, sequenced in a study of CD8 T cells in ankylosing spondylitis. TCRdb re-analysed the 5' RACE reads in MiXCR, keeping a single row per CDR3 protein. The data contain roughly 40,000 distinct CDR3 sequences, about 4.2% of them singletons. Sequencing was carried out using blood, either unsorted or a sorted T cell fraction (not recorded which). The receptors were gathered from a female donor with ankylosing spondylitis or in good health (not recorded which).

In its sample, this clonotype was seen many times. V usage is TRBV9 and J usage is TRBJ2-3, with 8 bases lining up with TRBD2. Germline assignment: CDR1 SGDLS and CDR2 YYNGEE. This CDR3 is built from 16 residues. Trimming at V came to 3 bases and at J to 2 bases, leaving 8 bases not matched to a gene. The CDR3 reads CASSAGTRIVTDTQYF. DNA for the CDR3: TGTGCCAGCAGCGCGGGGACTAGAATCGTCACAGATACGCAGTATTTT.

At least ten counts were recorded for this clonotype. The chain is built from TRBV9 and TRBJ2-7, with 7 bases lining up with TRBD2. This CDR3 region has 13 residues. Unmatched junction bases numbered 4, after V lost 6 bases and J lost 1 base. CDR1 and CDR2 from the germline V gene are SGDLS and YYNGEE. The CDR3 nucleotides are TGTGCCAGCACCCGGGGGGAGTCCTACGAGCAGTACTTC. Amino acids: CASTRGESYEQYF.

This chain connects TRBV9 to TRBJ2-7; 7 bases match TRBD1. The J segment lost 1 base and the V segment lost 4 bases, leaving 5 bases of the junction unmatched. The CDR3 totals 14 residues. The germline V gene encodes CDR1 SGDLS and CDR2 YYNGEE. CDR3 in amino acids: CASSKGQRSYEQYF. CDR3 sequence (DNA): TGTGCCAGCAGCAAGGGACAGCGGTCCTACGAGCAGTACTTC.

This clonotype was found many times. The chain links TRBV9 to TRBJ1-2; D gene unclear. The CDR3 is made up of 12 amino acids. V shed 0 bases and J shed 7 bases, with 7 bases lying between them. The V gene's germline CDR1 is SGDLS and CDR2 YYNGEE. This CDR3 reads CASSVAAGGYTF. For the CDR3, the DNA is TGTGCCAGCAGCGTAGCCGCAGGTGGCTACACCTTC.